What follows are 21 T cell receptor beta chains derived from one specimen sequenced in a study of T cell responses to AZD1222 COVID-19 vaccine. Using immunoSEQ multiplex PCR, the repertoire was profiled, and TCRdb retains in-frame clones only, with some absent. The sample shows 130,000 or so clones, approximately 93% of them seen only once. Sequencing used peripheral blood, obtained on day 0 of MenACWY control vaccination. The origin of the receptors is an adult in good health.

This chain uses TRBV18 with TRBJ2-3, with 7 positions matching TRBD2. Germline CDR1 reads KGHSH; CDR2 reads LQKENI. The CDR3 totals 16 residues. J gave up 2 bases and V 1 base, and 6 bases lay outside the gene matches. CDR3 amino acids: CASSPQASGITDTQYF. Here the CDR3 DNA reads TGTGCCAGCTCACCACAGGCTAGCGGCATCACAGATACGCAGTATTTT.

The gene calls are TRBV7-2 and TRBJ2-7; TRBD1 aligns across 7 bases. Germline-derived CDR1 and CDR2 are SGHTA and FQGNSA. Unmatched junction bases numbered 11, after V lost 5 bases and J lost 7 bases. The CDR3 is 14 amino acids. The CDR3: CASSPDRDMREQYF. The DNA for the CDR3 is TGTGCCAGCAGCCCTGACAGGGACATGCGTGAGCAGTACTTC.

The chain joins TRBV28 to TRBJ1-1, with a possible D match to TRBD1 (5 bases). The CDR3 spans 13 residues. Trimming removed 6 bases at V and 4 bases at J, with 12 bases between. Germline V lookup: CDR1 MDHEN, CDR2 SYDVKM. CDR3: CASSRPGGTEAFF. CDR3 in DNA: TGTGCCAGCAGCCGACCGGGGGGCACTGAAGCTTTCTTT.

The chain employs TRBV6-5 and TRBJ1-1; TRBD1 might be the D (6 bases). Germline assignment: CDR1 MNHEY and CDR2 SVGAGI. The CDR3 contains 14 residues. V was clipped by 5 bases and J by 6 bases, with 16 bases between them. The CDR3 nucleotides read TGTGCCAGCAGTACCCCCGGGGGCCGGGCTGAAGCTTTCTTT. It encodes CASSTPGGRAEAFF.

The V gene is TRBV2, the J gene TRBJ2-5, with TRBD1 matching over 7 bases. CDR1 is SNHLY and CDR2 is FYNNEI in the germline V gene. The CDR3 length is 13 residues. The junction had 4 bases not matched to a gene; V was cut back by 6 bases and J by 3 bases. This CDR3 is CASSFDREETQYF. In DNA, the CDR3 is TGTGCCAGCAGCTTCGACAGGGAAGAGACCCAGTACTTC.

This rearrangement joins TRBV29-1 to TRBJ1-1; 11 nucleotides agree with TRBD1. Trimming cost V 7 bases and J 4 bases; bases outside gene matches: 17. Germline V gene sequence: CDR1 SQVTM, CDR2 ANQGSEA. The CDR3 runs to 17 residues. DNA of the CDR3: TGCAGCGCCAGGACGGGACAGGGGGACTTTTTCGGCACTGAAGCTTTCTTT. It is translated as CSARTGQGDFFGTEAFF.

The chain is built from TRBV27 and TRBJ2-5; 13 bases are shared with TRBD2. The CDR3 has 17 amino acids. V lost 5 bases, J lost 1 base, and 7 bases stayed unmatched. Germline assignment: CDR1 MNHEY and CDR2 SMNVEV (reference sequence). The CDR3 nucleotides read TGTGCCAGCAGTAGTAAAAGGACTAGCGGGGGCCAAGAGACCCAGTACTTC. Its translation is CASSSKRTSGGQETQYF.

The chain recombines TRBV25-1 with TRBJ1-1, with D perhaps matching TRBD1 (5 bases). This CDR3 has 13 residues. V dropped 7 bases and J dropped 4 bases, with 13 bases sitting between them. Germline V gives CDR1 MGHDK, CDR2 SYGVNS. CDR3 sequence (DNA): TGTGCCAGCAAGGGGACGGTGGGCACTGAAGCTTTCTTT. Translating it yields CASKGTVGTEAFF.

The CDR3 is CASSLSWDSSYNEQFF. The DNA of the CDR3 is TGTGCCAGCAGTTTGTCCTGGGACAGCAGCTACAATGAGCAGTTCTTC. The rearrangement links TRBV28 to TRBJ2-1; 7 bases map to TRBD1. CDR3 length equals 16 residues. V shed 3 bases and J 3 bases; nucleotides not matched to a gene: 8. CDR1 is MDHEN, CDR2 SYDVKM, per germline.

This clone was detected only once. The V call is TRBV4-2, the J call TRBJ2-5, with D uncertain. CDR1 and CDR2 (germline): LGHNA, YNFKEQ. V dropped 0 bases and J dropped 7 bases, with 0 bases sitting between them. This CDR3 spans 10 amino acids. The CDR3 DNA reads TGTGCCAGCAGCCAAGAGACCCAGTACTTC. As protein: CASSQETQYF.

This sequence joins TRBV6-5 and TRBJ1-2, with D possibly matching TRBD1 (5 bases). The CDR3 has 14 residues. Trimming took off 6 bases at V and 2 bases at J, with 13 bases between the two ends. Germline values: CDR1 MNHEY, CDR2 SVGAGI. The CDR3 loop is CASRLGTANYGYTF. The CDR3 bases are TGTGCCAGCAGACTCGGGACGGCGAACTATGGCTACACCTTC.

This chain connects TRBV18 to TRBJ1-3, with TRBD1 matching 7 bases. The germline V gene has CDR1 KGHSH and CDR2 LQKENI. The J segment lost 0 bases and the V segment lost 5 bases, leaving 4 bases of the junction unmatched. The CDR3 length is 15 residues. The CDR3 protein is CASSLQGSSGNTIYF. The CDR3 coding sequence is TGTGCCAGCTCATTACAGGGGAGCTCTGGAAACACCATATATTTT.

The chain uses TRBV19 and TRBJ1-3; D unresolved. V dropped 11 bases and J dropped 2 bases, with 13 bases sitting between them. Germline CDR1 and CDR2: LNHDA and SQIVND (reference sequence). The CDR3 is made up of 13 amino acids. CDR3 amino acids: CACGRGTGNTIYF. DNA of the CDR3: TGTGCCTGCGGGAGAGGGACTGGAAACACCATATATTTT.

The rearrangement joins TRBV19 to TRBJ1-2; D uncertain. The CDR3 is 14 residues long. Trimming removed 6 bases from V and 8 bases from J, with 19 bases in between. CDR1 is LNHDA, CDR2 SQIVND, per germline (reference sequence). The CDR3 reads CASRRLLRGKGYTF. The CDR3, as DNA: TGTGCCAGTAGACGATTATTGCGGGGTAAAGGCTACACCTTC.

The CDR3 protein is CASSRQGHYYEQYF. DNA of the CDR3: TGTGCCAGCAGCCGACAGGGACACTATTACGAGCAGTACTTC. This chain connects TRBV5-6 to TRBJ2-7, with 7 bases identical to TRBD1. The junction had 8 bases not matched to a gene; V was cut back by 4 bases and J by 4 bases. This CDR3 spans 14 amino acids. Germline loops: CDR1 SGHDT, CDR2 YYEEEE.

CDR3 DNA: TGTGCCAGCAGCCCTTGGGGGGGGAATTCACCCCTCCACTTT. Protein sequence: CASSPWGGNSPLHF. The gene calls are TRBV27 and TRBJ1-6; TRBD1 might be the D (5 bases). The V gene's germline CDR1 is MNHEY and CDR2 SMNVEV (reference sequence). V lost 6 bases and J lost 7, with 13 bases in between. CDR3 size: 14 residues.

The chain uses TRBV9 and TRBJ2-3, with a possible D match to TRBD2 (6 bases). CDR3 length equals 15 residues. Trimming took off 7 bases at V and 2 bases at J, with 17 bases between the two ends. CDR1 and CDR2 from the germline V gene are SGDLS and YYNGEE. The CDR3 nucleotides are TGTGCCAGCTCTTCTGGGGGGTGGGCCACAGATACGCAGTATTTT. It codes for CASSSGGWATDTQYF.

The rearrangement joins TRBV6-5 to TRBJ2-7; D is ambiguous. The V gene lost 4 bases and the J gene lost 5 bases, with 6 bases spanning the gap. Germline V gene lookup returns CDR1 MNHEY and CDR2 SVGAGI. CDR3 length: 11 amino acids. The CDR3 reads CASSLRHEQYF. In DNA, the CDR3 is TGTGCCAGCAGTTTACGTCACGAGCAGTACTTC.

The gene calls are TRBV10-3 and TRBJ1-4; a possible D gene is TRBD1 (5 bases). The germline V and J ends were trimmed by 0 bases and 9 bases, with 11 bases remaining between them. The germline gives CDR1 ENHRY, CDR2 SYGVKD. CDR3 length: 14 amino acids. DNA for the CDR3: TGTGCCATCAGTGAGTCGGGGGAACGACAAAAACTGTTTTTT. This gives the protein CAISESGERQKLFF.

V is TRBV2 and J is TRBJ1-1, with D unclear. V was clipped by 8 bases and J by 0 bases, with 13 bases between them. The CDR3 has 14 residues. Germline lookup yields CDR1 SNHLY and CDR2 FYNNEI. The CDR3 DNA is TGTGCCAGCTCCGCAGCCCTCATGAACACTGAAGCTTTCTTT. Amino acids: CASSAALMNTEAFF.

The chain couples TRBV5-5 to TRBJ1-5; D remains unclear. The V and J ends lost 4 bases and 0 bases respectively, with 11 bases between them. CDR3 length equals 15 residues. CDR1 SGHKS and CDR2 YYEKEE come from the germline V gene (reference sequence). CDR3 residues: CASSPGGFSNQPQHF. The CDR3 DNA sequence: TGTGCCAGCAGCCCCGGAGGGTTTAGCAATCAGCCCCAGCATTTT.